The rows below give T cell receptor beta chains drawn from one sample of a study of regulatory and conventional T cells in RAG deficiency. Libraries were prepared by immunoSEQ multiplex PCR; TCRdb keeps only in-frame clonotypes and omits some of them. The sample carries about 30,000 clones, approximately 96% recorded once. These data were also filed under a second study, of regulatory T cells.

The sample consisted of CD25- CD4+ T cells sorted from blood. The receptor source for this set is a human donor in good health. Both conserved end residues are part of each CDR3. A D gene is named only where the DNA matches it firmly. Not all rows give a size; the values are once, few, many and, for expanded clones, a class.

j_gene	abundance	d_gene	v_gene	CDR3aa	CDR3nt
TRBJ1-5	.	.	TRBV15	CATSPQGGGQPQHF	TGTGCCACCAGCCCTCAGGGTGGGGGCCAGCCCCAGCATTTT
TRBJ1-1	.	.	TRBV30	CAWIGRMAAEAFF	TGTGCCTGGATTGGGCGTATGGCTGCTGAAGCTTTCTTT
TRBJ2-7	.	TRBD1	TRBV6-6	CASSPGQGIDEQYF	TGTGCCAGCAGCCCGGGACAGGGTATCGACGAGCAGTACTTC
TRBJ1-1	.	.	TRBV30	CAWRQSTEAFF	TGTGCCTGGAGACAGAGTACTGAAGCTTTCTTT
TRBJ2-7	.	TRBD2	TRBV18	CASSRGTSGLTEQYF	TGTGCCAGCTCTCGAGGGACTAGCGGCCTTACCGAGCAGTACTTC
TRBJ1-2	few	TRBD1	TRBV4-3	CASSQLDRASYGYTF	TGCGCCAGCAGCCAACTGGACAGGGCGAGCTATGGCTACACCTTC
TRBJ1-1	.	.	TRBV7-3	CASSLTGGMNTEAFF	TGTGCCAGCAGCTTAACAGGGGGAATGAACACTGAAGCTTTCTTT
TRBJ1-2	.	.	TRBV6-4	CASSDEGGMSYTF	TGTGCCAGCAGTGACGAGGGGGGGATGTCTTACACCTTC
TRBJ2-7	.	TRBD2	TRBV15	CATSRGRASGNEQYF	TGTGCCACCAGCAGGGGGAGGGCTAGCGGGAACGAGCAGTACTTC
TRBJ2-5	.	TRBD2	TRBV9	CASSPGTSGMGETQYF	TGTGCCAGCAGCCCAGGGACTAGCGGGATGGGGGAGACCCAGTACTTC
TRBJ1-4	.	TRBD1	TRBV7-9	CASSLDGTGTEKLFF	TGTGCCAGCAGCTTAGACGGGACAGGGACTGAAAAACTGTTTTTT
TRBJ1-5	.	.	TRBV7-2	CASSLVGALNSNQPQHF	TGTGCCAGCAGCTTAGTTGGAGCTTTGAATAGCAATCAGCCCCAGCATTTT
TRBJ2-7	.	TRBD2	TRBV5-5	CASRPAEGRGTYEQYF	TGTGCCAGCAGGCCGGCGGAGGGGCGGGGGACCTACGAGCAGTACTTC
TRBJ2-2	.	.	TRBV11-2	CASSLGGYTGELFF	TGTGCCAGCAGCTTAGGGGGCTACACCGGGGAGCTGTTTTTT
TRBJ2-5	.	.	TRBV2	CASSGAGETQYF	TGTGCCAGCAGTGGGGCCGGTGAGACCCAGTACTTC
TRBJ1-1	once	.	TRBV6-1	CASTAGTEAFF	TGTGCCAGTACAGCGGGCACTGAAGCTTTCTTT
TRBJ2-1	.	TRBD2	TRBV11-3	CASSWGLEDDEQFF	TGTGCCAGCAGCTGGGGACTAGAGGACGATGAGCAGTTCTTC
TRBJ2-3	.	.	TRBV27	CASSLFRFAPQDRTDTQYF	TGTGCCAGCAGTTTATTTAGGTTTGCCCCACAGGACCGCACAGATACGCAGTATTTT
TRBJ2-7	.	TRBD1	TRBV6-6	CASSLRQGHSYGQYF	TGTGCCAGCAGTTTACGACAGGGTCACTCCTACGGGCAGTACTTC
TRBJ1-5	.	TRBD1	TRBV6-5	CASKGTGGNQPQHF	TGTGCCAGCAAGGGGACAGGGGGCAATCAGCCCCAGCATTTT
TRBJ2-7	.	.	TRBV7-2	CASSLYWDTSYEQYF	TGTGCCAGCAGCTTATACTGGGACACCTCCTACGAGCAGTACTTC
TRBJ1-6	.	TRBD1	TRBV19	CASLWGQGYSPLHF	TGTGCCAGTCTATGGGGACAGGGCTATTCACCCCTCCACTTT
TRBJ1-1	.	TRBD1	TRBV10-3	CAIRETGAGNTEAFF	TGTGCCATCAGGGAGACAGGGGCGGGGAACACTGAAGCTTTCTTT
TRBJ2-7	once	TRBD1	TRBV12-5	CASGTGGVYEQYF	TGTGCTAGTGGTACAGGGGGCGTCTACGAGCAGTACTTC
TRBJ2-3	.	TRBD2	TRBV23-1	CASILGGTDTQYF	TGCGCCAGCATATTGGGGGGGACAGATACGCAGTATTTT
TRBJ2-4	.	TRBD1	TRBV30	CAWSVQGAKNIQYF	TGTGCCTGGAGTGTACAGGGGGCCAAAAACATTCAGTACTTC